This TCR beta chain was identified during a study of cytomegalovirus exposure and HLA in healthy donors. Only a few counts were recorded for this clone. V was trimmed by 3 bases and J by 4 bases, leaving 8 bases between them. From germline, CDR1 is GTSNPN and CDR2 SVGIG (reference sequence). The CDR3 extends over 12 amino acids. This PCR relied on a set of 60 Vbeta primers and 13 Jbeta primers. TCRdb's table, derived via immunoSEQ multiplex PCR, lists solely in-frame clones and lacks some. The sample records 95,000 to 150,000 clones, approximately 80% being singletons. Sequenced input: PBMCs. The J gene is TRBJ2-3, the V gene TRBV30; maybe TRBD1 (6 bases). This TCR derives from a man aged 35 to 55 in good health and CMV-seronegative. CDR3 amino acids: CAWSRTADTQYF. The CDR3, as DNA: TGTGCCTGGAGCCGGACAGCAGATACGCAGTATTTT.